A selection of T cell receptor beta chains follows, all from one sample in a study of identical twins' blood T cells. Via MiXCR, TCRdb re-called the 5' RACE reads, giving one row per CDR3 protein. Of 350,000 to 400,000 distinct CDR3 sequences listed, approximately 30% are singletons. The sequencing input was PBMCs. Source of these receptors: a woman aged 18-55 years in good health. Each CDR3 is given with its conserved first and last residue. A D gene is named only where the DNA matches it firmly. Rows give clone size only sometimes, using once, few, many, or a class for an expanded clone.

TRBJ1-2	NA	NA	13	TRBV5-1	CASSLGGRLDYTF	TGCGCCAGCAGCTTGGGAGGCAGGCTTGACTACACCTTC
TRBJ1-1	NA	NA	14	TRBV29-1	CSGCGGGGNTEAFF	TGCAGCGGGTGTGGTGGTGGGGGGAACACTGAAGCTTTCTTT
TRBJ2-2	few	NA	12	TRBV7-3	CASSLTAGELFF	TGTGCCAGCAGCTTAACGGCCGGGGAGCTGTTTTTT
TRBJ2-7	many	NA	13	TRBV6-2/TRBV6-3	CASSWIGDYEQYF	TGTGCCAGCAGTTGGATAGGGGACTACGAGCAGTACTTC
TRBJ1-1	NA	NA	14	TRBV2	CASSVEGRNTEAFF	TGTGCCAGCAGTGTTGAGGGAAGGAACACTGAAGCTTTCTTT
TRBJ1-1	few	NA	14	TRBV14	CASSETGSGTEAFF	TGTGCCAGCAGCGAAACAGGGAGCGGCACTGAAGCTTTCTTT
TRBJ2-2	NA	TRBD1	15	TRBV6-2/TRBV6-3	CASSRWTGDTGELFF	TGTGCCAGCAGCCGTTGGACAGGGGACACCGGGGAGCTGTTTTTT
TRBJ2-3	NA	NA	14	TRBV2	CTSGSLPSTDTQYF	TGTACCAGTGGATCCTTACCCAGCACAGATACGCAGTATTTT
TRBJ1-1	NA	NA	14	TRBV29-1	CSVDPGRGNTEAFF	TGCAGCGTTGATCCTGGGAGGGGGAACACTGAAGCTTTCTTT
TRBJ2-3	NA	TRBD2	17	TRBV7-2	CASSPGTSLGTTDTQYF	TGTGCCAGCAGCCCCGGGACTAGCTTGGGGACCACAGATACGCAGTATTTT
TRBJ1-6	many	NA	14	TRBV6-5	CASSYNRDNSPLHF	TGTGCCAGCAGTTACAACAGGGACAATTCACCCCTCCACTTT
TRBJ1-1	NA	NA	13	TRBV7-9	CASTVGSNTEAFF	TGTGCCAGCACCGTAGGGTCGAACACTGAAGCTTTCTTT
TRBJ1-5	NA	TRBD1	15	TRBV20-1	CSARTDRAGDQSQHF	TGCAGTGCTAGAACTGACAGGGCAGGTGATCAGTCCCAGCATTTT
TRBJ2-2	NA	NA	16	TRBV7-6	CASSLAGTVNGGELFF	TGTGCCAGCAGCTTAGCCGGGACTGTTAACGGCGGGGAGCTGTTTTTT
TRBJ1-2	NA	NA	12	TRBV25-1	CASSRKGEGYTF	TGTGCCAGCAGTCGGAAAGGGGAGGGCTACACCTTC
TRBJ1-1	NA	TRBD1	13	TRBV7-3	CASSQSGGTEAFF	TGTGCCAGCAGCCAGTCAGGGGGCACTGAAGCTTTCTTT
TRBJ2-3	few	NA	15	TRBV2	CASSVEDLGTDTQYF	TGTGCCAGCAGTGTAGAGGATTTGGGGACAGATACGCAGTATTTT
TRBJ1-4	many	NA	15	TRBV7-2	CASSLALGLNEKLFF	TGTGCCAGCAGCTTAGCTTTAGGACTTAATGAAAAACTGTTTTTT
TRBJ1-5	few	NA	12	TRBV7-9	CASSWENQPQHF	TGTGCCAGCAGCTGGGAGAATCAGCCCCAGCATTTT
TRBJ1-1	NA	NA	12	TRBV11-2	CASRRGITEAFF	TGTGCCAGCAGGCGGGGAATCACTGAAGCTTTCTTT
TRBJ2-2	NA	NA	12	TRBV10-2	CATSSDTGELFF	TGCGCCACTTCTAGCGACACCGGGGAGCTGTTTTTT
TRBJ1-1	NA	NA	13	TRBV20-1	CSTRSYANTEAFF	TGCAGTACTAGGTCCTACGCGAACACTGAAGCTTTCTTT
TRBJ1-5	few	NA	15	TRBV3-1	CASSQDWGVNQPQHF	TGTGCCAGCAGCCAAGACTGGGGGGTAAATCAGCCCCAGCATTTT
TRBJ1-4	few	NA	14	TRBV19	CASSMTGTNEKLFF	TGTGCCAGTAGTATGACAGGAACTAATGAAAAACTGTTTTTT
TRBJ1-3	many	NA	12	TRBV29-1	CSVSSTGNTIYF	TGCAGCGTTAGCAGTACTGGAAACACCATATATTTT
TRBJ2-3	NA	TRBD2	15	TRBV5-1	CASSYLAGATDTQYF	TGCGCCAGCAGCTATCTAGCGGGGGCCACAGATACGCAGTATTTT
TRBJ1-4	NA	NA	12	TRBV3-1	CASSLTREKLFF	TGTGCCAGCAGCCTGACCCGGGAAAAACTGTTTTTT
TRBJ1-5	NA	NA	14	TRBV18	CASSPATGSQPQHF	TGTGCCAGCTCACCAGCGACAGGAAGTCAGCCCCAGCATTTT
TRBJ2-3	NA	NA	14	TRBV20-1	CSASRREWWDTQYF	TGCAGTGCTAGTAGGAGGGAATGGTGGGATACGCAGTATTTT
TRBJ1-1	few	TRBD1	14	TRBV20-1	CSARGSTGGTEAFF	TGCAGTGCTAGAGGGTCTACAGGGGGCACTGAAGCTTTCTTT
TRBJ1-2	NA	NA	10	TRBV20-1	CSASTYGYTF	TGCAGTGCTAGCACCTATGGCTACACCTTC
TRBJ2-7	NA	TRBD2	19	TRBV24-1	CATSDLQYFSGRITDEQYF	TGTGCCACCAGTGATTTGCAATACTTTAGCGGGAGGATTACAGACGAGCAGTACTTC